The clone carrying this T cell receptor (beta chain) was seen a few times. The antigen is undetermined. Study outcomes and limitations: Tumor-infiltrating Treg TCR alpha and beta sequences overlapped most with tumor naive CD4+ T cells, then blood naive.

Treg sorting used a CD4+CD25+CD127-/low gate. TCRdb itself ran the 5' RACE reads through MiXCR, one entry per CDR3 protein. Among about 9,000 distinct CDR3 sequences listed, under 50% were seen once. V was trimmed by 6 bases and J by 7 bases, leaving 16 bases between them. The germline V gene has CDR1 SGHTA and CDR2 FQGTGA. This CDR3 is 13 amino acids long. The clonotype comes from a female donor with breast cancer. The rearrangement joins TRBV7-3 to TRBJ2-7; a possible D gene is TRBD2 (5 bases). The sample comprised Tregs sorted from a lymph node. The DNA of the CDR3 is TGTGCCAGCAGTCTAGGTGCCGGAGGAGAGCAGTACTTC. Its translation is CASSLGAGGEQYF.